This T cell receptor (beta chain) was recovered during a study of blood T cells in healthy people across ages. Broader study findings: The study found TCR beta diversity correlated strongly with naive T cell percentage. A conclusive naive versus antigen-experienced comparison was prevented by the unsorted PBMCs.

About this clonotype: What it recognizes is unknown.

Germline V gene lookup returns CDR1 MDHEN and CDR2 SYDVKM. The ends lost 3 bases at V and 5 bases at J; junction bases unmatched: 8. The CDR3 sequence is 16 residues long. Alongside a J-beta primer mix, a sample-barcoded 5' primer served in a second PCR lasting about 7 to 12 cycles. In TCRdb, the 5' RACE reads were re-called with MiXCR into one record per CDR3 protein. The table records around 2 million distinct CDR3 sequences, around 40% of them present only once. The sequence came from a human donor in good health. The V call is TRBV28, the J call TRBJ2-3, with TRBD1 identical over 10 bases. What was sequenced was blood. The CDR3 region is CASSFPDRGQGDTQYF. CDR3 sequence (DNA): TGTGCCAGCAGTTTCCCCGACAGGGGGCAAGGAGATACGCAGTATTTT.